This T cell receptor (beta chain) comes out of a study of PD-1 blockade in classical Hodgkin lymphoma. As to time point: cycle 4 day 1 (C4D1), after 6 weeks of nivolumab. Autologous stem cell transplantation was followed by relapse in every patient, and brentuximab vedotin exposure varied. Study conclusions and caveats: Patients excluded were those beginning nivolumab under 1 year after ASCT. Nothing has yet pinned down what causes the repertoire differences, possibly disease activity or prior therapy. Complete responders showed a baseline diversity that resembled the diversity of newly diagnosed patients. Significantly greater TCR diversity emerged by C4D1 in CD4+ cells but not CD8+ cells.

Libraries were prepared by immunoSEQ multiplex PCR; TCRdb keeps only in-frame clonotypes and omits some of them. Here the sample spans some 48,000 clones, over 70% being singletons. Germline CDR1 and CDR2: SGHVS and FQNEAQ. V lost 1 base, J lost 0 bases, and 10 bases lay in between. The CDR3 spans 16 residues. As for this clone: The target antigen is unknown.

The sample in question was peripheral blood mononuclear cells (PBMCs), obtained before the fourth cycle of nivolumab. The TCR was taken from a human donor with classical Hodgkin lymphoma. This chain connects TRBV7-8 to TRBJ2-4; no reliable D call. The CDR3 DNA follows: TGTGCCAGCAGCTTAGGACGGGTTTCAGCCAAAAACATTCAGTACTTC. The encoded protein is CASSLGRVSAKNIQYF. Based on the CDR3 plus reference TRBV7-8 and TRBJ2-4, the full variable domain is GAGVSQSPRYKVAKRGQDVALRCDPISGHVSLFWYQQALGQGPEFLTYFQNEAQLDKSGLPSDRFFAERPEGSVSTLKIQRTQQEDSAVYLCASSLGRVSAKNIQYFGAGTRLSVL.